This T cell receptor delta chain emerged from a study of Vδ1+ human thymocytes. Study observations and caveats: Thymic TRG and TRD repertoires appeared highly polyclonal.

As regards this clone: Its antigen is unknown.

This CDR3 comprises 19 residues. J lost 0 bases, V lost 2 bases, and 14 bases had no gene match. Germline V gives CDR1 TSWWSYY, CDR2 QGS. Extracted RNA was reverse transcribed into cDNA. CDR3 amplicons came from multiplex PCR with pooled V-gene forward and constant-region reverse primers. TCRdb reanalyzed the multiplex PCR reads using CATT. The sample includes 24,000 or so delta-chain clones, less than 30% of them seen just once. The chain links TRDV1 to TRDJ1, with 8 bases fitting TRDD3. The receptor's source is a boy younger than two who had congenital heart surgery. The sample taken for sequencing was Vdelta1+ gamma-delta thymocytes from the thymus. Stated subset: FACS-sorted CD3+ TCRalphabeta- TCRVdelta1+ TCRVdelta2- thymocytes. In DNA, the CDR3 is TGTGCTCTTGGGGAAATCAAGGCTGGCTGGGGGACACACACCGATAAACTCATCTTT. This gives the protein CALGEIKAGWGTHTDKLIF.